This T cell receptor (beta chain) was recovered during a study of blood T cell repertoires in COVID-19. Study at large: Donors in the United States, Italy and Spain gave samples during acute or convalescent COVID-19.

CDR3 length: 15 amino acids. Trimming removed 5 bases from V and 10 bases from J; junction bases left unmatched: 9. Per germline, CDR1 MDHEN and CDR2 SYDVKM. The repertoire was sequenced with immunoSEQ multiplex PCR; TCRdb's copy has only in-frame clones and lacks some. The sample comprises about 69,000 clones, less than 90% of which are singletons, and over 2.5% rests with the top ten. This clone occurred once. The chain joins TRBV28 to TRBJ1-6, with 9 positions matching TRBD1. The clonotype comes from a man older than 75 with acute or convalescent COVID-19. The source material was peripheral blood. DNA for the CDR3: TGTGCCAGCAGTGTACCGGGACAGGGACGGTCACCCCTCCACTTT. Translated: CASSVPGQGRSPLHF.